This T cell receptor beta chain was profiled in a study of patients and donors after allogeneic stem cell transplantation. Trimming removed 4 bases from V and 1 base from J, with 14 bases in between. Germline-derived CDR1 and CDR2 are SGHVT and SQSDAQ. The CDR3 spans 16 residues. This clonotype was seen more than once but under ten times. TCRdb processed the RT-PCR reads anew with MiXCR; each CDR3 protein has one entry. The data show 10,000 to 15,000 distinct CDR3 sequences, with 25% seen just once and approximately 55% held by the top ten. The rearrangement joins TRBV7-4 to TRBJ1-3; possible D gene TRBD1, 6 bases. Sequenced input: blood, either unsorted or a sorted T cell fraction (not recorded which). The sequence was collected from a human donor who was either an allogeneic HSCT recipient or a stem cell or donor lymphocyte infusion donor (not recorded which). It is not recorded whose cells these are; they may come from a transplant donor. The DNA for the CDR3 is TGTGCCAGCAGCTACGGGACACATATTTCTGGAAACACCATATATTTT. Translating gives CASSYGTHISGNTIYF.